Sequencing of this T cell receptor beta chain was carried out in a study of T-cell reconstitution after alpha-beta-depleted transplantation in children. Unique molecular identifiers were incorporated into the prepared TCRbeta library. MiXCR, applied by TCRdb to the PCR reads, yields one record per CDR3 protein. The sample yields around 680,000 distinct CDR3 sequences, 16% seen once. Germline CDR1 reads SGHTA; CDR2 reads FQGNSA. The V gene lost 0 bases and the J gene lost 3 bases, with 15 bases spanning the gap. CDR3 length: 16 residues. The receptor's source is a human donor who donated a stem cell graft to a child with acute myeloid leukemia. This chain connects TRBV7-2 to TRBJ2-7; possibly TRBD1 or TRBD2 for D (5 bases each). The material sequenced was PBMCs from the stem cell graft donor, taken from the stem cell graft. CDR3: CASSLALGAPLYEQYF. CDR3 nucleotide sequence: TGTGCCAGCAGCTTAGCCCTCGGGGCACCGCTCTACGAGCAGTACTTC.